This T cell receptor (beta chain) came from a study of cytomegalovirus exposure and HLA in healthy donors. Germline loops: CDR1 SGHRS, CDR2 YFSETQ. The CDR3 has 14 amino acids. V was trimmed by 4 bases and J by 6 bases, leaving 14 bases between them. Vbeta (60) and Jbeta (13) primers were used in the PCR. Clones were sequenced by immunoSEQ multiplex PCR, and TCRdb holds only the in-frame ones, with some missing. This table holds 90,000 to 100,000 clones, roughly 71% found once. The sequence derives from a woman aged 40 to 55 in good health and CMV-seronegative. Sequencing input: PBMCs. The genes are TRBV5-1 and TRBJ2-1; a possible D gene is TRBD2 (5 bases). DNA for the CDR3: TGCGCCAGCAGCGGTGGGTTAGGGAGCAATGAGCAGTTCTTC. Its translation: CASSGGLGSNEQFF. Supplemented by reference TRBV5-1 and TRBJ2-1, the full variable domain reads KAGVTQTPRYLIKTRGQQVTLSCSPISGHRSVSWYQQTPGQGLQFLFEYFSETQRNKGNFPGRFSGRQFSNSRSEMNVSTLELGDSALYLCASSGGLGSNEQFFGPGTRLTVL.